The 32 T cell receptor beta chains listed next were all sequenced from one sample in a study of shared clonotypes between healthy human individuals. Libraries were prepared by immunoSEQ multiplex PCR; TCRdb keeps only in-frame clonotypes and omits some of them. The table has approximately 720,000 clones, about two thirds seen once. Source material: memory CD4+ T cells sorted from blood. Noted subset: CD45RA-negative fraction. These receptors were taken from a woman aged 25 to 45 in good health.

The chain links TRBV5-1 to TRBJ2-5; tentatively, D is TRBD1 (6 bases). The CDR3 sequence is 13 residues long. Germline CDR1 and CDR2: SGHRS and YFSETQ. Trimming removed 5 bases at V and 2 bases at J, with 10 bases between. For the CDR3, the DNA is TGCGCCAGCAGATCGGACAGTCAAGAGACCCAGTACTTC. The encoded protein is CASRSDSQETQYF.

This clone was detected a few times. The genes are TRBV5-4 and TRBJ2-4; tentatively, D is TRBD2 (8 bases). The CDR3 covers 15 residues. V was trimmed by 0 bases and J by 8 bases, leaving 15 bases between them. Germline-derived CDR1 and CDR2 are SGHNT and YYREEE (reference sequence). The CDR3 bases are TGTGCCAGCAGCTTGGATAGCGGGACAGCGTACATTCAGTACTTC. As protein: CASSLDSGTAYIQYF.

V is TRBV25-1 and J is TRBJ1-1; D gene ambiguous. The CDR3 is 12 amino acids. Looked up from germline, CDR1 is MGHDK and CDR2 is SYGVNS. Trimming removed 7 bases at V and 8 bases at J, with 14 bases between. In nucleotides, the CDR3 is TGTGCCAGCACGAATCGAGCGGGGGAAGCTTTCTTT. Translation gives CASTNRAGEAFF.

The genes are TRBV7-3 and TRBJ2-2, with no clear D. Trimming shortened V by 3 bases and J by 7 bases, and 6 bases separated the two germline ends. Germline CDR1 reads SGHTA; CDR2 reads FQGTGA. This CDR3 has 12 amino acids. This CDR3 is CASSFNGGELFF. In DNA, the CDR3 is TGTGCCAGCAGCTTTAACGGCGGGGAGCTGTTTTTT.

The rearrangement joins TRBV28 to TRBJ1-1; D is unresolved. V gave up 7 bases and J gave up 3 bases, with 15 bases separating them. CDR1 is MDHEN and CDR2 is SYDVKM in the germline V gene. CDR3 length: 14 residues. CDR3 bases: TGTGCCAGCATGGCAAACCCGAGGGACACTGAAGCTTTCTTT. It codes for CASMANPRDTEAFF.

This chain uses TRBV5-1 with TRBJ1-3, with a possible D match to TRBD1 (5 bases). The V end lost 4 bases, the J end lost 1 base, and 9 bases lay between the germline ends. CDR1 SGHRS and CDR2 YFSETQ come from the germline V gene. This CDR3 has 14 residues. The chain's CDR3 is CASSRGTSGNTIYF. The CDR3 coding sequence is TGCGCCAGCAGCCGAGGGACTTCTGGAAACACCATATATTTT.

The rearrangement links TRBV30 to TRBJ2-2; D possibly uses TRBD1 or TRBD2 (6 bases each). Germline-derived CDR1 and CDR2 are GTSNPN and SVGIG (reference sequence). The CDR3 has 13 amino acids. The CDR3 DNA reads as TGTGCTTTGGGGGGCAGGAACACCGGGGAGCTGTTTTTT. This encodes CALGGRNTGELFF.

The gene calls are TRBV19 and TRBJ1-5; 12 bases agree with TRBD1. The V segment lost 6 bases and the J segment 0 bases; nucleotides outside the gene matches: 9. The CDR3 runs to 18 residues. CDR1 and CDR2 (germline): LNHDA, SQIVND (reference sequence). The CDR3 sequence is CASSRGTGGRYSNQPQHF. The CDR3 nucleotides are TGTGCCAGTAGCCGCGGGACAGGGGGCCGGTATAGCAATCAGCCCCAGCATTTT.

This clone was recorded only once. The chain has TRBV11-2 and TRBJ2-2; D gene unclear. Trimming removed 1 base at V and 6 bases at J, with 9 bases between. In germline, CDR1 is SGHAT, CDR2 FQNNGV. The CDR3 covers 14 residues. CDR3 residues: CASSLGAEAGELFF. For the CDR3, the DNA is TGTGCCAGCAGCTTAGGGGCTGAGGCCGGGGAGCTGTTTTTT.

This clone was picked up a small number of times. The chain joins TRBV28 to TRBJ2-7; D call uncertain. Trimming shortened V by 6 bases and J by 2 bases, and 23 bases separated the two germline ends. Looked up from germline, CDR1 is MDHEN and CDR2 is SYDVKM. The CDR3 extends over 17 amino acids. The CDR3 DNA reads TGTGCCAGCAGCTTCGATTGGGTCAGCAAAAGGGCCTACGAGCAGTACTTC. This translates into CASSFDWVSKRAYEQYF.

The J gene is TRBJ1-4, the V gene TRBV5-5; D gene ambiguous. The CDR3 extends over 16 amino acids. The germline gives CDR1 SGHKS, CDR2 YYEKEE (reference sequence). V was pared by 0 bases and J by 4 bases, with 13 bases between. The CDR3 sequence is CASSLGRAAYNEKLFF. CDR3 DNA sequence: TGTGCCAGCAGCTTGGGGCGGGCGGCCTATAATGAAAAACTGTTTTTT.

This clone was seen a few times. The J gene is TRBJ2-7, the V gene TRBV4-2; no firm D call. V dropped 3 bases and J dropped 7 bases, with 13 bases sitting between them. This CDR3 has 13 residues. CDR1 and CDR2 (germline): LGHNA, YNFKEQ. CDR3 loop: CASSHAVGREQYF. CDR3 DNA: TGTGCCAGCAGCCACGCTGTTGGGCGTGAGCAGTACTTC.

This sequence joins TRBV27 and TRBJ2-1, with 11 bases fitting TRBD2. J gave up 3 bases and V 10 bases, and 5 bases lay outside the gene matches. Germline CDR1 is MNHEY and CDR2 is SMNVEV (reference sequence). The CDR3 loop spans 14 amino acids. CDR3 DNA sequence: TGTGCCATCCTAGCGGGAGGCCTCTACAATGAGCAGTTCTTC. It is translated as CAILAGGLYNEQFF.

This clone was seen ten or more times. Other DNA sequences in this sample translate to the same CDR3. The rearrangement links TRBV5-1 to TRBJ2-1; TRBD2 aligns across 7 bases. Losses at the gene ends were 4 bases for V and 4 bases for J; bases not matched to a gene: 8. The CDR3 length is 15 residues. Germline assignment: CDR1 SGHRS and CDR2 YFSETQ. For the CDR3, the DNA is TGCGCCAGCAGCAAAGATTCTAGCGGATACAATGAGCAGTTCTTC. Translating it yields CASSKDSSGYNEQFF.

This sequence joins TRBV18 and TRBJ2-4; the D is unclear. This CDR3 is built from 13 residues. From germline, CDR1 is KGHSH and CDR2 LQKENI. V was trimmed by 6 bases and J by 1 base, leaving 7 bases between them. CDR3: CASSLAAKNIQYF. Written as DNA, the CDR3 is TGTGCCAGCTCTCTGGCGGCCAAAAACATTCAGTACTTC.

The genes are TRBV7-8 and TRBJ1-1; no reliable D call. CDR1 is SGHVS, CDR2 FQNEAQ, per germline. The CDR3 is made up of 14 amino acids. V lost 5 bases, J lost 0 bases, and 10 bases lay in between. CDR3 DNA: TGTGCCAGCAGCCTTTGGACGGTGAACACTGAAGCTTTCTTT. Translated, it gives CASSLWTVNTEAFF. Full variable domain (outside the CDR3, taken from reference TRBV7-8 and TRBJ1-1): GAGVSQSPRYKVAKRGQDVALRCDPISGHVSLFWYQQALGQGPEFLTYFQNEAQLDKSGLPSDRFFAERPEGSVSTLKIQRTQQEDSAVYLCASSLWTVNTEAFFGQGTRLTVV.

The chain combines TRBV6-6 with TRBJ2-7; 7 nucleotides match TRBD1. V was clipped by 5 bases and J by 7 bases; unmatched bases: 8. Per the germline V gene, CDR1 is MNHNY and CDR2 is SVGAGI (reference sequence). The CDR3 is 13 residues long. The CDR3: CASSRQGSGEQYF. The CDR3 DNA sequence: TGTGCCAGCAGTCGACAGGGCTCAGGGGAGCAGTACTTC.

This clone was picked up a small number of times. The V and J genes are TRBV28 and TRBJ1-5; D is undetermined. CDR1 is MDHEN, CDR2 SYDVKM, per germline. Trimming removed 3 bases at V and 2 bases at J, with 11 bases between. The CDR3 consists of 15 residues. The CDR3 coding sequence is TGTGCCAGCAGTTTCTTGGTGGTTCGCAATCAGCCCCAGCATTTT. The encoded protein is CASSFLVVRNQPQHF.

This chain uses TRBV5-1 with TRBJ2-3; 9 positions match TRBD2. This CDR3 has 16 amino acids. Trimming at V came to 0 bases and at J to 1 base, leaving 3 bases not matched to a gene. Per the germline V gene, CDR1 is SGHRS and CDR2 is YFSETQ. The CDR3: CASSLASGIGTDTQYF. In DNA form, the CDR3 reads TGCGCCAGCAGCTTGGCTAGCGGGATTGGCACAGATACGCAGTATTTT.

The chain carries TRBV4-1 and TRBJ2-7; either TRBD1 or TRBD2 may supply D (5 bases each). CDR1 is MGHRA and CDR2 is YSYEKL in the germline V gene. V dropped 0 bases and J dropped 7 bases, with 10 bases sitting between them. The CDR3 totals 13 residues. The CDR3 DNA is TGCGCCAGCAGCCAAGATGAGGGGTTTGAGCAGTACTTC. Translating gives CASSQDEGFEQYF.

The gene calls are TRBV28 and TRBJ1-4; D unclear. The V gene lost 2 bases and the J gene lost 0 bases, with 16 bases spanning the gap. The CDR3 totals 18 residues. In germline, CDR1 is MDHEN, CDR2 SYDVKM. The CDR3 loop reads CASSLTPLPAATNEKLFF. Written as DNA, the CDR3 is TGTGCCAGCAGTTTAACGCCTCTTCCGGCGGCAACTAATGAAAAACTGTTTTTT.

The V and J genes are TRBV4-2 and TRBJ2-7, with D maybe TRBD2 (6 bases). The length of the CDR3 is 16 residues. Germline V gene data show CDR1 as LGHNA and CDR2 as YNFKEQ. Trimming left V 0 bases short and J 3 bases short, with 15 bases between. CDR3 DNA: TGTGCCAGCAGCCAAGATCAGGCTAGCGTTTTCTACGAGCAGTACTTC. This translates into CASSQDQASVFYEQYF.

The V call is TRBV2, the J call TRBJ1-2; the D is unclear. The CDR3 is 14 residues long. CDR1 is SNHLY and CDR2 is FYNNEI in the germline V gene. The ends were cut back, 6 bases at V and 0 bases at J, with 11 bases in the middle. CDR3 DNA: TGTGCCAGCAGGCCGGGCCAAGCTAACTATGGCTACACCTTC. Encoded protein: CASRPGQANYGYTF.

The chain links TRBV18 to TRBJ2-7; TRBD1 matches at 7 bases. The CDR3 contains 15 residues. V shed 3 bases and J 2 bases; nucleotides not matched to a gene: 7. Germline lookup yields CDR1 KGHSH and CDR2 LQKENI. CDR3 region: CASSPDRDRTYEQYF. The CDR3 DNA sequence: TGTGCCAGCTCACCCGACAGGGATCGAACCTACGAGCAGTACTTC. The variable domain in full, completed from reference TRBV18 and TRBJ2-7, reads NAGVMQNPRHLVRRRGQEARLRCSPMKGHSHVYWYRQLPEEGLKFMVYLQKENIIDESGMPKERFSAEFPKEGPSILRIQQVVRGDSAAYFCASSPDRDRTYEQYFGPGTRLTVT.

The chain employs TRBV14 and TRBJ2-7, with D perhaps given as TRBD1 or TRBD2 (5 bases each). Germline V gene lookup returns CDR1 SGHDN and CDR2 FVKESK. The CDR3 has 13 residues. V lost 1 base and J lost 7, with 11 bases in between. Written as DNA, the CDR3 is TGTGCCAGCAGCCAAGGGGACCACAGGGAGCAGTACTTC. As protein: CASSQGDHREQYF.

The rearrangement uses TRBV6-1 and TRBJ2-3; D is tentatively TRBD1 or TRBD2 (5 bases each). CDR3 size: 14 residues. The germline V gene encodes CDR1 MNHNS and CDR2 SASEGT. Trimming stripped 4 bases from V and 1 base from J, with 9 bases between. As DNA, the CDR3 is TGTGCCAGCAGTGGCCGGGACGGCACAGATACGCAGTATTTT. Translation gives CASSGRDGTDTQYF.

This chain's CDR3 is CASRREGTEQFF. The CDR3 DNA reads as TGTGCCAGCAGGAGGGAGGGAACTGAGCAGTTCTTC. The J gene is TRBJ2-1, the V gene TRBV2, with 7 bases fitting TRBD2. The CDR3 spans 12 residues. V shed 6 bases and J 9 bases; nucleotides not matched to a gene: 5. The germline gives CDR1 SNHLY, CDR2 FYNNEI.

The chain carries TRBV27 and TRBJ2-7; TRBD2 might be the D (5 bases). The CDR3 covers 15 residues. Trimming removed 6 bases at V and 7 bases at J, with 22 bases between. CDR1 is MNHEY and CDR2 is SMNVEV in the germline V gene (reference sequence). Written as DNA, the CDR3 is TGTGCCAGCAGCCGCCTCGGGCGGGCCCTTGGGGAGCAGTACTTC. It is translated as CASSRLGRALGEQYF.

The J gene is TRBJ2-7, the V gene TRBV5-6; D remains unclear. Germline assignment: CDR1 SGHDT and CDR2 YYEEEE. V shed 4 bases and J shed 6 bases, with 20 bases lying between them. The CDR3 has 15 amino acids. The CDR3 DNA sequence: TGTGCCAGCAGCCAAAACCCCGACCCCCTTATCGAGCAGTACTTC. Translated, it gives CASSQNPDPLIEQYF.

This chain joins TRBV6-5 and TRBJ2-7, with D possibly matching TRBD2 (6 bases). CDR3 length: 12 amino acids. Germline values: CDR1 MNHEY, CDR2 SVGAGI. V was cut by 6 bases and J by 6 bases, with 12 bases left in between. The CDR3 sequence: CASRSGAGEQYF. CDR3 coding DNA: TGTGCCAGCAGAAGTGGAGCGGGCGAGCAGTACTTC.

The chain recombines TRBV5-1 with TRBJ2-2, with 9 bases that match TRBD1. V lost 4 bases and J lost 6; bases outside the gene matches: 7. The CDR3 contains 15 residues. Germline lookup yields CDR1 SGHRS and CDR2 YFSETQ. DNA for the CDR3: TGCGCCAGCAGCAGCGGGGACAGGGATTCCGGGGAGCTGTTTTTT. Amino acids: CASSSGDRDSGELFF. The full variable domain, with the rest looked up from reference TRBV5-1 and TRBJ2-2, is KAGVTQTPRYLIKTRGQQVTLSCSPISGHRSVSWYQQTPGQGLQFLFEYFSETQRNKGNFPGRFSGRQFSNSRSEMNVSTLELGDSALYLCASSSGDRDSGELFFGEGSRLTVL.

This chain links TRBV5-5 with TRBJ2-7; D gene uncertain. Germline V gives CDR1 SGHKS, CDR2 YYEKEE (reference sequence). The CDR3 is 15 residues long. The V gene lost 4 bases and the J gene lost 4 bases, with 18 bases spanning the gap. The chain's CDR3 is CASSEESRIVYEQYF. The DNA for the CDR3 is TGTGCCAGCAGCGAAGAAAGTCGGATAGTGTACGAGCAGTACTTC.